One and the same sample provided the 16 T cell receptor beta chains below, sequenced in a study of T cell responses to AZD1222 COVID-19 vaccine. Profiled with immunoSEQ multiplex PCR; TCRdb holds only in-frame clones, not every one. The sample contains 130,000 to 150,000 clones, around 88% of which appear only once. This sample comprised peripheral blood, obtained on day 0 of MenACWY control vaccination. The source of these receptors is an adult in good health.

This clone has only a few counts. The chain recombines TRBV5-1 with TRBJ1-6; no firm D call. V dropped 0 bases and J dropped 4 bases, with 2 bases sitting between them. Germline CDR1 SGHRS, CDR2 YFSETQ. This CDR3 spans 13 amino acids. CDR3 nucleotides: TGCGCCAGCAGCTTGGGATATAATTCACCCCTCCACTTT. Translating gives CASSLGYNSPLHF.

This clone was seen only a few times. The chain links TRBV5-4 to TRBJ1-2; no clear D. The CDR3 contains 12 residues. V lost 2 bases and J lost 6, with 8 bases in between. Per germline, CDR1 SGHNT and CDR2 YYREEE (reference sequence). The CDR3 region has the DNA TGTGCCAGCAGCTTCTTTCCGGATGGCTACACCTTC. Its translation is CASSFFPDGYTF.

This rearrangement joins TRBV2 to TRBJ1-1; TRBD1 matches 8 bases. J was trimmed by 6 bases and V by 6 bases; bases with no gene match: 6. This CDR3 region has 13 residues. CDR1 SNHLY and CDR2 FYNNEI come from the germline V gene. CDR3 nucleotide sequence: TGTGCCAGCAGCGCCAGGGGGCACGCTGAAGCTTTCTTT. The encoded protein is CASSARGHAEAFF.

The gene calls are TRBV28 and TRBJ2-7; no clear D gene. The CDR3 runs to 15 residues. The V end was cut by 6 bases, the J end by 0 bases, with 15 bases between. Germline V CDR1 and CDR2: MDHEN, SYDVKM. This CDR3 is CASSPTDLLSYEQYF. The CDR3 DNA reads TGTGCCAGCAGCCCGACGGACCTCCTCTCCTACGAGCAGTACTTC.

CDR3 amino acids: CASSLSGDYYGYTF. CDR3 in DNA: TGTGCCAGCAGCCTCAGTGGGGACTACTATGGCTACACCTTC. The genes are TRBV7-2 and TRBJ1-2; D possibly corresponds to TRBD1 (5 bases). The CDR3 runs to 14 residues. V shed 5 bases and J shed 3 bases, with 13 bases lying between them. CDR1 is SGHTA, CDR2 FQGNSA, per germline. Full variable domain (rest looked up from reference TRBV7-2 and TRBJ1-2): GAGVSQSPSNKVTEKGKDVELRCDPISGHTALYWYRQSLGQGLEFLIYFQGNSAPDKSGLPSDRFSAERTGGSVSTLTIQRTQQEDSAVYLCASSLSGDYYGYTFGSGTRLTVV.

The gene calls are TRBV25-1 and TRBJ2-2; 7 positions agree with TRBD1. The CDR3 is 15 residues long. After removal of 5 bases from V and 3 bases from J, the junction contained 6 bases not matched to a gene. CDR1 and CDR2 (germline): MGHDK, SYGVNS. This CDR3 reads CASSSRQGHTGELFF. The CDR3, as DNA: TGTGCCAGCAGTTCGAGACAGGGTCACACCGGGGAGCTGTTTTTT.

This chain uses TRBV11-3 with TRBJ2-7; 7 bases match TRBD2. V lost 2 bases and J lost 5; bases outside the gene matches: 9. The germline CDR1 and CDR2 sequences are SGHNT and YENEEA. This CDR3 contains 15 residues. CDR3 protein: CASSLRPSGIDEQYF. CDR3 bases: TGTGCCAGCAGCTTAAGGCCCAGCGGGATAGACGAGCAGTACTTC.

The chain uses TRBV6-5 and TRBJ1-2; no firm D call. The V and J ends lost 7 bases and 3 bases respectively, with 18 bases between them. Per the germline V gene, CDR1 is MNHEY and CDR2 is SVGAGI. There are 15 residues in the CDR3. This chain's CDR3 is CASKSKLGIDYGYTF. CDR3 DNA sequence: TGTGCCAGCAAGTCCAAGCTGGGAATTGACTATGGCTACACCTTC.

The chain carries TRBV5-4 and TRBJ2-5; D is unclear. V was clipped by 1 base and J by 1 base, with 11 bases between them. The germline V gene encodes CDR1 SGHNT and CDR2 YYREEE (reference sequence). The CDR3 runs to 15 residues. Written as DNA, the CDR3 is TGTGCCAGCAGCTTGAGTTCAGGTATCCAAGAGACCCAGTACTTC. Translated, it gives CASSLSSGIQETQYF.

As concerns this clone: The identical CDR3 is also encoded by other nucleotide sequences in the sample. The V call is TRBV3-1 (or the pseudogene TRBV3-2), the J call TRBJ1-5; maybe TRBD1 (5 bases). Germline lookup yields CDR1 LGHDT and CDR2 YNNKEL (reference sequence). CDR3 length equals 15 residues. V shed 1 base and J shed 2 bases, with 9 bases lying between them. The CDR3, as DNA: TGTGCCAGCAGCCAAGGTGTACAGGGCAATCAGCCCCAGCATTTT. It yields the protein CASSQGVQGNQPQHF.

V gene TRBV6-2 or TRBV6-3 combines with J gene TRBJ1-6; 7 nucleotides align to TRBD1. CDR3 length equals 16 residues. V dropped 0 bases and J dropped 2; count of bases not matched to a gene: 1. Germline assignment: CDR1 MNHEY and CDR2 SVGEGT. The CDR3 spells CASSYSQGTYNSPLHF. The CDR3 bases are TGTGCCAGCAGTTACTCACAGGGGACCTATAATTCACCCCTCCACTTT.

This chain uses TRBV5-6 with TRBJ2-7; 7 bases map to TRBD2. The V gene end was trimmed by 2 bases and the J gene end by 2 bases; junction bases not matched to a gene: 7. Germline CDR1 SGHDT, CDR2 YYEEEE. The CDR3 covers 15 residues. Here the CDR3 reads CASSFRAGVPYEQYF. Here the CDR3 DNA reads TGTGCCAGCAGCTTTCGGGCGGGGGTTCCCTACGAGCAGTACTTC. The full variable domain, rest sourced from reference TRBV5-6 and TRBJ2-7, is DAGVTQSPTHLIKTRGQQVTLRCSPKSGHDTVSWYQQALGQGPQFIFQYYEEEERQRGNFPDRFSGHQFPNYSSELNVNALLLGDSALYLCASSFRAGVPYEQYFGPGTRLTVT.

The rearrangement links TRBV9 to TRBJ1-3; the match to TRBD1 covers 8 bases. The V segment lost 4 bases and the J segment 3 bases; nucleotides outside the gene matches: 12. CDR3 length: 17 residues. Germline lookup yields CDR1 SGDLS and CDR2 YYNGEE. The CDR3 sequence is CASSTPTGADVGNTIYF. For the CDR3, the DNA is TGTGCCAGCAGCACTCCGACAGGGGCTGACGTTGGAAACACCATATATTTT.

This clone appeared a few times. The rearrangement joins TRBV30 to TRBJ1-3; a possible D gene is TRBD1 (6 bases). Germline V gives CDR1 GTSNPN, CDR2 SVGIG (reference sequence). V was pared by 1 base and J by 3 bases, with 10 bases between. This CDR3 comprises 14 residues. The CDR3 sequence is CAWSAGVGGNTIYF. CDR3 in DNA: TGTGCCTGGAGTGCAGGGGTTGGTGGAAACACCATATATTTT.

The rearrangement links TRBV10-1 to TRBJ2-7, with TRBD1 matching over 8 bases. CDR3 length: 16 amino acids. CDR1 is WNHNN and CDR2 is SYGVQD in the germline V gene (reference sequence). V trimming: 4 bases; J trimming: 7 bases; junction bases outside the gene matches: 15. The CDR3 sequence is CASSGRSGTGRYEQYF. As DNA, the CDR3 is TGCGCCAGCAGTGGGAGATCCGGGACAGGTAGGTATGAGCAGTACTTC.

The chain carries TRBV12-3 or TRBV12-4 and TRBJ2-1; D gene unclear. The CDR3 runs 13 residues. Trimming removed 5 bases at V and 6 bases at J, with 11 bases between. This chain's CDR3 is CASSLRAGNEQFF. The CDR3 DNA reads TGTGCCAGCAGTCTCCGAGCCGGCAATGAGCAGTTCTTC.